This entry describes one TCR beta chain. The junction shows a germline mismatch at one end, possibly a read error. This record belongs to a study of Graves' ophthalmopathy and Graves' hyperthyroidism. Germline CDR1 ENHRY, CDR2 SYGVKD. The CDR3 sequence is 11 residues long. Amplification of the TCR beta CDR3 regions used RNA transcripts (as template). First-round RT-PCR employed HTBI primers, with a second-round multiplex PCR after it. TCRdb re-called the multiplex PCR reads through MiXCR, storing one row per CDR3 protein. This sample has 300,000 or so distinct CDR3 sequences, with 15% to 20% found just once.

Sample: peripheral blood. This chain connects TRBV10-3 to TRBJ1-2; D is uncertain. This receptor was obtained from an adult man with Graves' ophthalmopathy. The CDR3 nucleotides read TGTGCCAACAGTGGCGTCTATGGCTACATCTTC. Its translation is CANSGVYGYIF.